The next 12 T cell receptor beta chains were all read from a single sample in a study of regulatory T cells in long-lasting Graves disease (dated by TCRdb to about 2021). Read against the paper, the sample's time point label means: newly diagnosed GD, antithyroid drugs for less than 3 months. RNA was extracted from PBMCs in TRIzol for both TCR sequencing and RNA sequencing. Library preparation used multiplex PCR. Reads for this sample came from an Illumina HiSeq 4000. To build TCR beta libraries, CDR3 regions were amplified by Arm-PCR using iRepertoire HTBI primers. TCRdb itself trimmed the public reads at Q25 with fastp, ran MiXCR and retained productive beta chains. Identical CDR3 protein sequences are pooled into one entry, listed with their most common genes and DNA. Across this sample there are 550,000 to 650,000 distinct CDR3 sequences, with roughly a sixth seen only once. About 12% of the sample is in the top ten clones.

The sample also formed part of further work on T cells in Graves' hyperthyroidism and ophthalmopathy.

The source was peripheral blood mononuclear cells (PBMCs), collected at new diagnosis, from a patient treated with antithyroid drugs. The receptor set was obtained from a man younger than 35 with Graves disease. Donor details come from another sample of the same person, matched by shared clones.

This clonotype was detected ten times or more. V and J are TRBV9 and TRBJ2-7, with TRBD2 identical over 13 bases. After removal of 2 bases from V and 6 bases from J, the junction contained 5 bases not matched to a gene. Germline assignment: CDR1 SGDLS and CDR2 YYNGEE. This CDR3 contains 15 residues. CDR3 residues: CASSVETSGRCEQYF. CDR3 sequence (DNA): TGTGCCAGCAGCGTGGAGACTAGCGGGAGGTGCGAGCAGTACTTC.

This clonotype occurred many times. The rearrangement uses TRBV28 and TRBJ2-5; D not resolved. Germline CDR1 MDHEN, CDR2 SYDVKM. The V end lost 6 bases, the J end lost 4 bases, and 15 bases lay between the germline ends. The CDR3 loop spans 14 amino acids. The CDR3 sequence: CASSQVAVLETQYF. In DNA, the CDR3 is TGTGCCAGCAGCCAAGTGGCAGTTTTAGAGACCCAGTACTTC.

Comment on this clonotype: This clone may be a read error of a much larger clone one base away. The V call is TRBV24-1, the J call TRBJ2-2; the D is unclear. This CDR3 comprises 12 residues. Germline CDR1 is KGHDR and CDR2 is SFDVKD. V dropped 8 bases and J dropped 3 bases, with 6 bases sitting between them. The CDR3 sequence is CATTAYTGELFF. CDR3 DNA sequence: TGTGCCACCACGGCCTACACCGGGGAGCTGTTTTTT.

Only a few counts were recorded for this clonotype. The V gene is TRBV28, the J gene TRBJ1-5; D might be TRBD1 (6 bases). Germline V gene sequence: CDR1 MDHEN, CDR2 SYDVKM. The CDR3 consists of 15 residues. The V end lost 5 bases, the J end lost 6 bases, and 17 bases lay between the germline ends. The chain's CDR3 is CASSLEGRGPQPQHF. The CDR3 nucleotides read TGTGCCAGCAGTCTAGAGGGCAGGGGCCCTCAGCCCCAGCATTTT.

V and J are TRBV30 and TRBJ2-6; D perhaps matches TRBD2 (5 bases). This CDR3 is 16 amino acids long. Germline V gives CDR1 GTSNPN, CDR2 SVGIG (reference sequence). V lost 2 bases and J lost 0, with 11 bases in between. CDR3 nucleotides: TGTGCCTGGAGTACGGGATTCACCTCTGGGGCCAACGTCCTGACTTTC. Translated, it gives CAWSTGFTSGANVLTF.

This clonotype appeared a single time. At one of its ends the junction is not consistent with the germline gene, which may arise from a read error. The chain has TRBV20-1 and TRBJ1-4; perhaps TRBD1 as D (6 bases). CDR3 length: 13 amino acids. CDR1 is DFQATT, CDR2 SNEGSKA, per germline (reference sequence). The CDR3 DNA follows: TGCAGTGCGAGAGGGGGGAAGGGTGAAAAACTGTTTTTT. Translating gives CSARGGKGEKLFF.

On this clonotype: This CDR3 is missing its conserved last phenylalanine or tryptophan, likely due to a read error. The genes are TRBV15 and TRBJ1-1, with TRBD1 matching over 7 bases. The CDR3 runs 15 residues. J gave up 4 bases and V 3 bases, and 8 bases lay outside the gene matches. The V gene's germline CDR1 is LNHNV and CDR2 YYDKDF (reference sequence). CDR3 amino acids: CATSSETGPGTEAFC. The CDR3 nucleotides are TGTGCCACCAGCAGTGAGACAGGGCCGGGCACTGAAGCTTTCTGT.

V is TRBV20-1 and J is TRBJ2-4, with TRBD2 identical over 7 bases. Per germline, CDR1 DFQATT and CDR2 SNEGSKA (reference sequence). The CDR3 consists of 12 residues. CDR3 sequence (DNA): TGCGGGCTTAGCGGGTTCATAAACATTCAGTACTTC. Protein: CGLSGFINIQYF.

In its sample, this clonotype was seen a few times. This chain connects TRBV27 to TRBJ2-2; D perhaps matches TRBD2 (6 bases). The CDR3 is 15 amino acids. Germline V gives CDR1 MNHEY, CDR2 SMNVEV (reference sequence). The ends were cut back, 2 bases at V and 1 base at J, with 8 bases in the middle. The CDR3 sequence: CASSLMGGNTGELFF. The CDR3 DNA reads as TGTGCCAGCAGTTTAATGGGGGGGAACACCGGGGAGCTGTTTTTT.

This clonotype was seen ten or more times. The chain links TRBV28 to TRBJ1-6, with D maybe TRBD1 (6 bases). Trimming took 3 bases from V and 7 from J, leaving 13 bases between them. The V gene's germline CDR1 is MDHEN and CDR2 SYDVKM. This CDR3 has 15 residues. DNA for the CDR3: TGTGCCAGCAGTTTGTCGACAGGAAGGAATTCACCCCTCCACTTT. It encodes CASSLSTGRNSPLHF.

This clonotype was counted a few times. The CDR3 sequence is CASSHTGLAGYEQFF. The CDR3 nucleotides read TGTGCCAGCAGCCACACCGGACTAGCGGGCTATGAGCAGTTCTTC. The chain couples TRBV7-9 to TRBJ2-1, with 11 bases fitting TRBD2. V shed 5 bases and J 8 bases; nucleotides not matched to a gene: 8. The CDR3 is made up of 15 amino acids. Germline CDR1 SEHNR, CDR2 FQNEAQ (reference sequence).

The chain employs TRBV4-1 and TRBJ1-6; D remains ambiguous. V lost 3 bases, J lost 7 bases, and 16 bases lay in between. Germline assignment: CDR1 MGHRA and CDR2 YSYEKL. The CDR3 has 16 amino acids. This CDR3 is CASSQGFTRLNSPLHF. The CDR3 nucleotides read TGCGCCAGCAGCCAGGGCTTTACAAGATTAAATTCACCCCTCCACTTT.